The 23 T cell receptor beta chains below come from one sample, sequenced in a study of cytomegalovirus exposure and HLA in healthy donors. It was with 60 Vbeta and 13 Jbeta primers that the PCR ran. The assay was immunoSEQ multiplex PCR, and TCRdb's table has in-frame clones only and misses some. The sample shows roughly 120,000 clones, and under 3.5% sits with its ten largest clones. The sample comprised PBMCs. The receptors come from a man aged 25-45 years in good health and CMV-seronegative.

The chain is built from TRBV4-2 and TRBJ2-7; 8 bases agree with TRBD2. The V segment lost 4 bases and the J segment 2 bases; nucleotides outside the gene matches: 7. Germline CDR1 and CDR2: LGHNA and YNFKEQ. This CDR3 is built from 15 residues. The CDR3 DNA follows: TGTGCCAGCAGCCGAGGGACTAGTAAGGCCTACGAGCAGTACTTC. It codes for CASSRGTSKAYEQYF.

The genes are TRBV29-1 and TRBJ2-5, with 9 bases lining up with TRBD2. J gave up 4 bases and V 3 bases, and 15 bases lay outside the gene matches. Germline CDR1 SQVTM, CDR2 ANQGSEA. This CDR3 is 17 amino acids long. The CDR3 sequence is CSVDGWGIAGEGETQYF. CDR3 DNA: TGCAGCGTTGATGGATGGGGCATAGCGGGAGAGGGAGAGACCCAGTACTTC.

This chain uses TRBV9 with TRBJ2-7, with TRBD2 identical over 8 bases. The CDR3 runs 14 residues. Germline V gene lookup returns CDR1 SGDLS and CDR2 YYNGEE. J lost 4 bases, V lost 3 bases, and 6 bases had no gene match. The CDR3 is CASSASGTSYEQYF. CDR3 bases: TGTGCCAGCAGCGCGTCCGGGACTAGTTACGAGCAGTACTTC.

This chain connects TRBV2 to TRBJ1-4; D perhaps matches TRBD1 (6 bases). Germline loops: CDR1 SNHLY, CDR2 FYNNEI. The V gene lost 5 bases and the J gene lost 3 bases, with 13 bases spanning the gap. The CDR3 has 15 residues. The CDR3 DNA reads as TGTGCCAGCAGTCCGCCGACAGGCTCTAATGAAAAACTGTTTTTT. As protein: CASSPPTGSNEKLFF.

The J gene is TRBJ2-1, the V gene TRBV29-1, with TRBD1 matching 8 bases. J lost 4 bases, V lost 4 bases, and 3 bases had no gene match. The CDR3 sequence is 13 residues long. In germline, CDR1 is SQVTM, CDR2 ANQGSEA. The CDR3 reads CSVGGQGYNEQFF. The CDR3 DNA is TGCAGCGTTGGAGGACAGGGATACAATGAGCAGTTCTTC.

The chain has TRBV6-1 and TRBJ2-1; 10 nucleotides line up with TRBD2. CDR1 MNHNS and CDR2 SASEGT come from the germline V gene. The V gene end was trimmed by 8 bases and the J gene end by 7 bases; junction bases not matched to a gene: 8. The CDR3 consists of 14 residues. This CDR3 is CASAASGSWNEQFF. The CDR3 coding sequence is TGTGCCAGCGCAGCTAGCGGGAGTTGGAATGAGCAGTTCTTC.

V and J are TRBV5-4 and TRBJ1-6, with a tentative D call TRBD1 (5 bases). V was clipped by 2 bases and J by 7 bases, with 10 bases between them. CDR3 length: 14 amino acids. From germline, CDR1 is SGHNT and CDR2 YYREEE (reference sequence). The CDR3 DNA follows: TGTGCCAGCAGCTTATTACAGGACAATTCACCCCTCCACTTT. Its translation: CASSLLQDNSPLHF.

The chain links TRBV6-1 to TRBJ2-2; TRBD1 is a possible D gene (6 bases). Germline V gives CDR1 MNHNS, CDR2 SASEGT. This CDR3 has 14 amino acids. The V and J ends lost 6 bases and 5 bases respectively, with 13 bases between them. This CDR3 is CASSLEGVTGELFF. As DNA, the CDR3 is TGTGCCAGCAGCCTAGAGGGGGTGACCGGGGAGCTGTTTTTT.

V is TRBV11-3 and J is TRBJ2-3, with TRBD2 matching 10 bases. Germline V gene data show CDR1 as SGHNT and CDR2 as YENEEA. The CDR3 covers 16 residues. The V and J ends lost 5 bases and 4 bases, in that order; junction bases with no gene match: 9. CDR3 DNA: TGTGCCAGCAGCCCCCGCCCCAGCGGGAGGGCAGATACGCAGTATTTT. This sequence encodes CASSPRPSGRADTQYF.

V is TRBV10-1 and J is TRBJ2-2; TRBD1 agrees at 7 bases. Germline V gene lookup returns CDR1 WNHNN and CDR2 SYGVQD (reference sequence). This CDR3 has 14 residues. V was pared by 8 bases and J by 3 bases, with 6 bases of the junction left unmatched. The CDR3: CASRGDSYTGELFF. CDR3 nucleotides: TGCGCCAGCCGTGGGGACAGTTACACCGGGGAGCTGTTTTTT.

V is TRBV10-3 and J is TRBJ1-5; possible D gene TRBD1, 6 bases. Trimming took off 4 bases at V and 4 bases at J, with 14 bases between the two ends. Per the germline V gene, CDR1 is ENHRY and CDR2 is SYGVKD. The CDR3 covers 15 residues. CDR3: CAISGWTTGNQPQHF. CDR3 sequence (DNA): TGTGCCATCAGTGGATGGACAACAGGGAATCAGCCCCAGCATTTT.

This chain connects TRBV5-8 to TRBJ2-1, with 9 bases aligning to TRBD1. The CDR3 contains 16 residues. Germline V gene data show CDR1 as SGHTS and CDR2 as YDEGEE. V lost 1 base and J lost 4; bases outside the gene matches: 6. The CDR3 region has the DNA TGTGCCAGCAGCTTGAGATCGACAGGGGGATACAATGAGCAGTTCTTC. As protein: CASSLRSTGGYNEQFF.

The DNA for the CDR3 is TGTGCCAGCATTGGAGATTTTAATGAGCAGTTCTTC. Amino acids: CASIGDFNEQFF. The chain links TRBV6-1 to TRBJ2-1; D remains unclear. V was pared by 7 bases and J by 7 bases, with 11 bases between. Per the germline V gene, CDR1 is MNHNS and CDR2 is SASEGT. The CDR3 contains 12 residues.

The chain employs TRBV6-6 and TRBJ1-2; 8 bases line up with TRBD1. J lost 4 bases, V lost 5 bases, and 6 bases had no gene match. Looked up from germline, CDR1 is MNHNY and CDR2 is SVGAGI (reference sequence). The CDR3 covers 14 residues. CDR3 nucleotides: TGTGCCAGCAGTGGAGACAGGGGCCCCTATGGCTACACCTTC. It yields the protein CASSGDRGPYGYTF.

The CDR3 protein is CASRPTGDDYEQYF. CDR3 DNA: TGTGCCAGCAGACCGACAGGGGATGACTACGAGCAGTACTTC. V and J are TRBV6-1 and TRBJ2-7, with 8 bases lining up with TRBD1. Looked up from germline, CDR1 is MNHNS and CDR2 is SASEGT. The CDR3 runs to 14 residues. Losses at the gene ends were 6 bases for V and 3 bases for J; bases not matched to a gene: 7.

The chain is built from TRBV5-4 and TRBJ2-5; no clear D gene. The CDR3 length is 15 residues. Germline-derived CDR1 and CDR2 are SGHNT and YYREEE (reference sequence). The germline V and J ends were trimmed by 2 bases and 5 bases, with 16 bases remaining between them. CDR3 loop: CASSLSRAPWETQYF. CDR3 sequence (DNA): TGTGCCAGCAGCTTATCCCGAGCCCCCTGGGAGACCCAGTACTTC.

The chain uses TRBV13 and TRBJ2-7; 14 positions match TRBD2. V was pared by 4 bases and J by 5 bases, with 7 bases of the junction left unmatched. Looked up from germline, CDR1 is PRHDT and CDR2 is FYEKMQ (reference sequence). The CDR3 runs 16 residues. The CDR3, as DNA: TGTGCCAGCAGCTCTGGGACTAGCGGGAGCCAGGACGAGCAGTACTTC. Protein: CASSSGTSGSQDEQYF.

The chain joins TRBV5-1 to TRBJ2-5, with TRBD1 identical over 7 bases. Germline CDR1 and CDR2: SGHRS and YFSETQ. V lost 6 bases, J lost 7 bases, and 12 bases stayed unmatched. The CDR3 runs 14 residues. CDR3 amino acids: CASKFFGAGGTQYF. Written as DNA, the CDR3 is TGCGCCAGCAAATTCTTTGGGGCAGGGGGGACCCAGTACTTC.

The J gene is TRBJ2-7, the V gene TRBV30; TRBD1 is a possible D gene (6 bases). The CDR3 extends over 14 amino acids. Trimming pared 2 bases from V and 0 bases from J, leaving 11 bases between. Germline V gene sequence: CDR1 GTSNPN, CDR2 SVGIG (reference sequence). DNA of the CDR3: TGTGCCTGGAGTAGGGACACGAGCTCCTACGAGCAGTACTTC. Its translation is CAWSRDTSSYEQYF.

The chain joins TRBV4-3 to TRBJ2-7, with TRBD1 as a possible D gene (5 bases). Germline V CDR1 and CDR2: LGHNA, YSLEER. The CDR3 sequence is 15 residues long. V lost 0 bases to trimming and J lost 6 bases, with 15 bases between them. CDR3 residues: CASSQDRSRVSEQYF. The CDR3 bases are TGCGCCAGCAGCCAAGATCGGTCCAGGGTGTCCGAGCAGTACTTC.

The rearrangement uses TRBV28 and TRBJ2-2; D possibly corresponds to TRBD1 (6 bases). The V gene's germline CDR1 is MDHEN and CDR2 SYDVKM. This CDR3 contains 12 residues. Deletions cut 7 bases from V and 6 bases from J, with 9 bases between. CDR3 region: CASTRGSGELFF. The CDR3 DNA sequence: TGTGCCAGCACTAGGGGGTCCGGGGAGCTGTTTTTT.

V usage is TRBV29-1 and J usage is TRBJ1-1, with D possibly TRBD1 on 5 matching bases. The CDR3 has 13 amino acids. Deletions cut 7 bases from V and 1 base from J, with 13 bases between. Germline CDR1 is SQVTM and CDR2 is ANQGSEA. CDR3 protein: CSGLGRGNTEAFF. CDR3 DNA sequence: TGCAGCGGGCTTGGGAGGGGGAACACTGAAGCTTTCTTT.

This chain links TRBV5-1 with TRBJ1-3, with TRBD1 matching 9 bases. CDR3 length: 15 residues. The trim removed 4 bases at V and 2 bases at J, leaving 4 bases unmatched. From germline, CDR1 is SGHRS and CDR2 YFSETQ. The CDR3 coding sequence is TGCGCCAGCAGCATGGGACAGGGTGCTGGAAACACCATATATTTT. Translated, it gives CASSMGQGAGNTIYF.